This entry lists 6 T cell receptor beta chains sequenced from one sample in a study of shared clonotypes between healthy human individuals. Profiled with immunoSEQ multiplex PCR; TCRdb holds only in-frame clones, not every one. The table has 2 million to 3 million clones, over 85% seen once. The specimen sequenced was naive CD4+ T cells from PBMCs. Indicated subset: CD45RA+ positively selected. Receptors originate from a man aged 18 to 29 in good health. Some clones in this sample may be carry-over from other donors' samples.

The rearrangement links TRBV7-3 to TRBJ2-1, with 8 bases lining up with TRBD1. V shed 4 bases, J shed 2 bases, and the junction held 4 bases outside the gene matches. CDR1 is SGHTA, CDR2 FQGTGA, per germline. This CDR3 region has 15 residues. The CDR3 sequence: CASSSRTGPYNEQFF. The CDR3, as DNA: TGTGCCAGCAGCTCCCGGACAGGGCCCTACAATGAGCAGTTCTTC.

V gene TRBV28 combines with J gene TRBJ2-7, with TRBD1 as a possible D gene (6 bases). Germline V gene sequence: CDR1 MDHEN, CDR2 SYDVKM. There are 14 residues in the CDR3. The V and J ends lost 5 bases and 2 bases respectively, with 13 bases between them. CDR3 in DNA: TGTGCCAGCAGTCTGACAGGACCTCCCTACGAGCAGTACTTC. It specifies CASSLTGPPYEQYF.

The V and J genes are TRBV5-1 and TRBJ2-4, with TRBD1 identical over 7 bases. Germline loops: CDR1 SGHRS, CDR2 YFSETQ. V trimming: 5 bases; J trimming: 1 base; junction bases outside the gene matches: 3. CDR3 length: 14 residues. CDR3 nucleotide sequence: TGCGCCAGCAGAGTACAGGGGGCCAAAAACATTCAGTACTTC. It is translated as CASRVQGAKNIQYF.

V gene TRBV14 combines with J gene TRBJ2-1; 13 bases align to TRBD2. CDR1 and CDR2 from the germline V gene are SGHDN and FVKESK. This CDR3 contains 15 residues. The J segment lost 7 bases and the V segment lost 4 bases, leaving 4 bases of the junction unmatched. DNA for the CDR3: TGTGCCAGCAGCCTACTAGCGGGAGGGTTTAATGAGCAGTTCTTC. Amino acid sequence: CASSLLAGGFNEQFF. The whole variable domain, filled in from reference TRBV14 and TRBJ2-1, reads EAGVTQFPSHSVIEKGQTVTLRCDPISGHDNLYWYRRVMGKEIKFLLHFVKESKQDESGMPNNRFLAERTGGTYSTLKVQPAELEDSGVYFCASSLLAGGFNEQFFGPGTRLTVL.

The chain has TRBV30 and TRBJ1-2; TRBD1 agrees at 8 bases. Germline-derived CDR1 and CDR2 are GTSNPN and SVGIG (reference sequence). V dropped 0 bases and J dropped 8; count of bases not matched to a gene: 8. This CDR3 has 14 amino acids. Written as DNA, the CDR3 is TGTGCCTGGAGTGTTCCAGGACAGGGTATCGGCTACACCTTC. Translating gives CAWSVPGQGIGYTF. Supplemented by reference TRBV30 and TRBJ1-2, the full variable domain reads SQTIHQWPATLVQPVGSPLSLECTVEGTSNPNLYWYRQAAGRGLQLLFYSVGIGQISSEVPQNLSASRPQDRQFILSSKKLLLSDSGFYLCAWSVPGQGIGYTFGSGTRLTVV.

This chain links TRBV7-2 with TRBJ1-5, with unresolved D. In germline, CDR1 is SGHTA, CDR2 FQGNSA. The V and J ends lost 0 bases and 10 bases respectively, with 16 bases between them. This CDR3 comprises 15 residues. CDR3 in amino acids: CASSLAVLNFGPQHF. The CDR3, as DNA: TGTGCCAGCAGCTTAGCGGTCTTGAACTTTGGACCCCAGCATTTT. Full variable domain (rest looked up from reference TRBV7-2 and TRBJ1-5): GAGVSQSPSNKVTEKGKDVELRCDPISGHTALYWYRQSLGQGLEFLIYFQGNSAPDKSGLPSDRFSAERTGGSVSTLTIQRTQQEDSAVYLCASSLAVLNFGPQHFGDGTRLSIL.